This T cell receptor beta chain is drawn from a study of shared clonotypes between healthy human individuals. TCRdb keeps only in-frame clones here, not all; method: immunoSEQ multiplex PCR. The sample includes a few million clones, roughly 90% of them seen just once. The CDR3 runs 15 residues. Trimming removed 3 bases at V and 1 base at J, with 9 bases between. Germline loops: CDR1 LNHDA, CDR2 SQIVND (reference sequence). This sequence was found in a man between 18 and 29 years old in good health. Some clones in this sample may be carry-over from other donors' samples. This sequence joins TRBV19 and TRBJ2-2; D is undetermined. Sequenced material: naive CD4+ T cells from PBMCs. Subset defined: CD45RA+ positively selected. The DNA for the CDR3 is TGTGCCAGTAGTATGCCGCGGCGGAACACCGGGGAGCTGTTTTTT. Translated, it gives CASSMPRRNTGELFF.